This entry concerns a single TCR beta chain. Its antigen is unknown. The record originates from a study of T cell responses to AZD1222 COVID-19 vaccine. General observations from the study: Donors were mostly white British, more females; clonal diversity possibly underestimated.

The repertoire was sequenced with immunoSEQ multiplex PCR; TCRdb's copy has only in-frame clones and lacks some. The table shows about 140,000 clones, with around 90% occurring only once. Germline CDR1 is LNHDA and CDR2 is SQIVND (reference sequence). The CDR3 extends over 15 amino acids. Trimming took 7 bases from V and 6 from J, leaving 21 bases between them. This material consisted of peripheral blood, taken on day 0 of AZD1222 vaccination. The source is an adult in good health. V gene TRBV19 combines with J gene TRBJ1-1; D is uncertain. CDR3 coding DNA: TGTGCCAGTACAATGAAGTTCCCCAACCGTCCTGAAGCTTTCTTT. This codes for CASTMKFPNRPEAFF. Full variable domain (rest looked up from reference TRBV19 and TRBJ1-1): DGGITQSPKYLFRKEGQNVTLSCEQNLNHDAMYWYRQDPGQGLRLIYYSQIVNDFQKGDIAEGYSVSREKKESFPLTVTSAQKNPTAFYLCASTMKFPNRPEAFFGQGTRLTVV.